This is a list of T cell receptor beta chains from one sample in a study of control samples from healthy donors and cancer patients. The protocol was immunoSEQ multiplex PCR, while the TCRdb copy is restricted to in-frame clones and leaves out a portion. The profile shows about 160,000 clones, 90% to 95% of them singletons. Sequencing was performed on PBMCs. Receptors originate from a man aged 60 to 75 with colorectal cancer. The CDR3 runs from the conserved cysteine through the conserved F or W. The D gene is left open where the match is weak. Clone size is not always given. Where it is, it says once, few, many or a class for expanded clones.

clone_size d_call j_call v_call cdr3_nt cdr3_aa
- - TRBJ1-3 TRBV28 TGTGCCAGCAAAATTACCGGGGCTGCTGTCGGAAACACCATATATTTT CASKITGAAVGNTIYF
- - TRBJ1-1 TRBV29-1 TGCAGCGTTGGCAGGCCCGGGGCTGAAGCTTTCTTT CSVGRPGAEAFF
- - TRBJ1-3 TRBV5-5 TGTGCCAGCAGCCAAACGACAGGCTCTGGAAACACCATATATTTT CASSQTTGSGNTIYF
- - TRBJ2-7 TRBV4-3 TGCGCCAGCAGCCAAGATCTGGGGACGGGTGCCTACGAGCAGTACTTC CASSQDLGTGAYEQYF
- TRBD1 TRBJ2-7 TRBV6-1 TGTGCCAGCAGTGAAGCGCCTGTGGACAGGACGACCTACGAGCAGTACTTC CASSEAPVDRTTYEQYF
- - TRBJ1-3 TRBV6-1 TGTGCCAGCAGTGAACCGACCTCTGGGGGAAACACCATATATTTT CASSEPTSGGNTIYF
- TRBD2 TRBJ2-3 TRBV9 TGTGCCAGCAGCGTGGCGGGGGGAGGAGGCACAGATACGCAGTATTTT CASSVAGGGGTDTQYF
- TRBD2 TRBJ2-7 TRBV6-2/TRBV6-3 TGTGCCAGCAGTTACGCGGGGGGGTACGAGCAGTACTTC CASSYAGGYEQYF
- TRBD2 TRBJ2-5 TRBV6-6 TGTGCCAGCTCGACGGGGGGGACCCAGTACTTC CASSTGGTQYF
- TRBD1 TRBJ1-4 TRBV5-1 TGCGCCAGCAGCCGTTTTGGACAGGGGGCTAGTGAAAAACTGTTTTTT CASSRFGQGASEKLFF
- - TRBJ2-3 TRBV13 TGTGCCAGCAGCCGAGATGCTAGCAGGGCGCAGTATTTT CASSRDASRAQYF
- - TRBJ2-3 TRBV2 TGTGCCAGCAGTGCTGGAGATACGCAGTATTTT CASSAGDTQYF
- - TRBJ1-2 TRBV3-1/TRBV3-2 TGTGCCAGCAGCCAAGATTTAACCGTTAATGGCTACACCTTC CASSQDLTVNGYTF
- TRBD1 TRBJ1-4 TRBV7-9 TGTGCCAGCAGCCTCGGGACAGGGAATGAAAAACTGTTTTTT CASSLGTGNEKLFF
- TRBD1 TRBJ1-5 TRBV5-5 TGTGCCAGCAGCCGAATTGGACAGGACAATCAGCCCCAGCATTTT CASSRIGQDNQPQHF
- - TRBJ2-2 TRBV3-1/TRBV3-2 TGTGCCAGCAGCCAACGAAAGACACTTTGGGGGGAGCTGTTTTTT CASSQRKTLWGELFF
- TRBD2 TRBJ2-7 TRBV10-1 TGCGCCAGCAGTGATGGGTGGCGGGGGAACTCCTACGGGCAGTACTTC CASSDGWRGNSYGQYF
few - TRBJ1-1 TRBV7-9 TGTGCCAGCAGCCGAGGGGACGGGGCTGAAGCTTTCTTT CASSRGDGAEAFF
- - TRBJ1-5 TRBV28 TGTGCCAGCAGTAGGGGTGGTCCAGCGCCCCAGCATTTT CASSRGGPAPQHF
- - TRBJ2-7 TRBV19 TGTGCCAGTAGGGATCACAGGGCCGGAGGCTACGAGCAGTACTTC CASRDHRAGGYEQYF
- TRBD2 TRBJ2-7 TRBV10-1 TGCGCCATAACCGGGACTAGCGGGGGGGCCTGCTCCTACGAGCAGTACTTC CAITGTSGGACSYEQYF
- - TRBJ2-1 TRBV6-6 TGTGCCAGCAGTTACTCGGCGGACCCCTACAATGAGCAGTTCTTC CASSYSADPYNEQFF
- TRBD1 TRBJ1-1 TRBV5-4 TGTGCCAGCACCATACCGGGACAGGGACTAAACACTGAAGCTTTCTTT CASTIPGQGLNTEAFF
- - TRBJ1-2 TRBV4-1 TGCGCCAGCAGCCGTACCCCTACAGGGTTCTATGGCTACACCTTC CASSRTPTGFYGYTF
- - TRBJ2-5 TRBV7-2 TGTGCCAGCAGCAAACAGGGAAAGCAAGAGACCCAGTACTTC CASSKQGKQETQYF
- - TRBJ1-2 TRBV5-1 TGCGCCAGCAGCTCTCGGGACGTGCCGGCCACTAACTATGGCTACACCTTC CASSSRDVPATNYGYTF
- - TRBJ1-1 TRBV10-1 TGCGCCAGCACCAAACAGGAAGGCGTGAACACTGAAGCTTTCTTT CASTKQEGVNTEAFF
- - TRBJ1-1 TRBV13 TGTGCCAGCAGCTTGACATTGAACACTGAAGCTTTCTTT CASSLTLNTEAFF
- - TRBJ1-3 TRBV7-9 TGTGCCAGCAGCCCCCAAGGTGGGGTCGCAGCTGGAAACACCATATATTTT CASSPQGGVAAGNTIYF
- TRBD1 TRBJ1-1 TRBV30 TGTGCCTGGAGTGGGGACAGGGAAGCTTTCTTT CAWSGDREAFF
- - TRBJ1-5 TRBV3-1/TRBV3-2 TGTGCCAGCAGCCGGGCGGACAGCAATCAGCCCCAGCATTTT CASSRADSNQPQHF
once - TRBJ1-1 TRBV4-1 TGCGCCAGCAGCCCTAGCGTGAACACTGAAGCTTTCTTT CASSPSVNTEAFF
- - TRBJ2-5 TRBV3-1/TRBV3-2 TGTGCCAGCAGCCCCAAACACCTAACAGGGGAGACCCAGTACTTC CASSPKHLTGETQYF
- - TRBJ2-7 TRBV11-2 TGTGCCAGCAGCTCCGGGACACGGAAGTACTTC CASSSGTRKYF
- - TRBJ1-1 TRBV11-2 TGTGCCAGCAGCTTAGGAGGAAGGAGGGCGGGTGAAGCTTTCTTT CASSLGGRRAGEAFF
- - TRBJ1-2 TRBV12-3/TRBV12-4 TGTGCCAGCAGTCCGCCGGGTTCTGGTGGCTACACCTTC CASSPPGSGGYTF
- TRBD2 TRBJ2-5 TRBV7-9 TGTGCCAGCAGCTCCCCTAGCGGGGCTCAAGAGACCCAGTACTTC CASSSPSGAQETQYF
- TRBD2 TRBJ2-7 TRBV7-9 TGTGCCAGCAGCTCAAGAAGCGGGGGGGCCGCCTACGAGCAGTACTTC CASSSRSGGAAYEQYF
- - TRBJ1-1 TRBV5-6 TGTGCCAGCAGCTTACAGGGTAGGGCTTTCTTT CASSLQGRAFF
- - TRBJ1-1 TRBV6-5 TGTGCCAGCATCCCCAGGGTGAACACTGAAGCTTTCTTT CASIPRVNTEAFF
- - TRBJ1-1 TRBV5-1 TGCGCCAGCAGCCCGGGACCGAACACTGAAGCTTTCTTT CASSPGPNTEAFF
once - TRBJ1-1 TRBV4-3 TGCGCCAGCAGCCAAGGGCCCAACACTGAAGCTTTCTTT CASSQGPNTEAFF
- TRBD2 TRBJ2-3 TRBV19 TGTGCCAGTAGTATAGGAGCGGGGGTTATAGATACGCAGTATTTT CASSIGAGVIDTQYF
- - TRBJ1-3 TRBV2 TGTGCCAGCAGTGCAGGGGACGGAAACACCATATATTTT CASSAGDGNTIYF
- - TRBJ2-7 TRBV29-1 TGCAGCGTTGAATCCACGGCCGAGAGGTCCTACGAGCAGTACTTC CSVESTAERSYEQYF
- - TRBJ1-2 TRBV7-9 TGTGCCAGCAGCTTAGCTAGTAAATCTTACTATGGCTACACCTTC CASSLASKSYYGYTF
- - TRBJ1-1 TRBV5-4 TGTGCCAGCCGTCTCCGCGGTTGGGAGGACACTGAAGCTTTCTTT CASRLRGWEDTEAFF
- - TRBJ2-2 TRBV2 TGTGCCAGCAGTGAAGGCAGGGACTTAAACACCGGGGAGCTGTTTTTT CASSEGRDLNTGELFF
- - TRBJ2-1 TRBV5-1 TGCGCCAGCAGCTTGGGGACAGCCTCCTACAATGAGCAGTTCTTC CASSLGTASYNEQFF
- - TRBJ1-1 TRBV6-4 TGTGCCAGCAGTTCCACAGGGAACACTGAAGCTTTCTTT CASSSTGNTEAFF
- - TRBJ1-4 TRBV10-2 TGCGCCAGCAGTGGACAGAATGAAAAACTGTTTTTT CASSGQNEKLFF
few - TRBJ1-3 TRBV7-9 TGTGCCAGCGCAGGACGAAAGAGCTCTGGAAACACCATATATTTT CASAGRKSSGNTIYF
- - TRBJ2-7 TRBV4-1 TGCGCCAGCAGCCAAGGGCAGGACCCCTGGGCCGGGTACGAGCAGTACTTC CASSQGQDPWAGYEQYF
- - TRBJ1-2 TRBV7-7 TGTGCCAGCACCCCCGAGGTCCGGGGACGCTACACCTTC CASTPEVRGRYTF
few - TRBJ2-3 TRBV28 TGTGCCAGCAGTTTAGGAAACACAGATACGCAGTATTTT CASSLGNTDTQYF
- - TRBJ1-3 TRBV6-5 TGTGCCAGCAGCGACATAACTGGAAACACCATATATTTT CASSDITGNTIYF
- - TRBJ2-2 TRBV2 TGTGCCAGCAGTGAAAACGGCCCAGGGTTGACCGGGGAGCTGTTTTTT CASSENGPGLTGELFF
- - TRBJ2-7 TRBV7-9 TGTGCCAGCAGCTTAGATGGGGGGGCCCCCAACGAGCAGTACTTC CASSLDGGAPNEQYF
- TRBD2 TRBJ2-5 TRBV7-2 TGTGCCAGCAGCCCGAGCGGGGGGGCCGGGGAGACCCAGTACTTC CASSPSGGAGETQYF
- - TRBJ2-7 TRBV14 TGTGCCAGCAGCCAAGATAGAGGGGGAGCAGCCGAGCAGTACTTC CASSQDRGGAAEQYF